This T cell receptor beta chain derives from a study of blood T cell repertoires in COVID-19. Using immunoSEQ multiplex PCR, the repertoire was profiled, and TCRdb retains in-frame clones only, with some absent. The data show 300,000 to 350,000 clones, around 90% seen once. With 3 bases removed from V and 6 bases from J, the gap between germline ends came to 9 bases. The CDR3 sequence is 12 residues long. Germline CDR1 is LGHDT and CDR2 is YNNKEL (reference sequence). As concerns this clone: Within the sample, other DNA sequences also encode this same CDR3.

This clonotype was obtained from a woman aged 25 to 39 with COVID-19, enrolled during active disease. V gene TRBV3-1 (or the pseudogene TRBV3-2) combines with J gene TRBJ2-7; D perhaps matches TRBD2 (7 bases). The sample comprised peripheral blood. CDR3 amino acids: CASSQGGGEQYF. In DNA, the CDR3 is TGTGCCAGCAGCCAGGGAGGGGGCGAGCAGTACTTC.